What follows are 4 T cell receptor beta chains derived from one specimen sequenced in a study of blood T cell repertoires in COVID-19. Method: immunoSEQ multiplex PCR; TCRdb's copy keeps in-frame clones and lacks some. The sample consists of 55,000 to 75,000 clones, approximately 86% of them appearing once. Sequencing used peripheral blood. Source of these receptors: a man aged 50-59 years with acute or convalescent COVID-19.

V and J are TRBV20-1 and TRBJ1-2; TRBD1 might be the D (6 bases). The CDR3 is made up of 13 amino acids. Germline CDR1 DFQATT, CDR2 SNEGSKA (reference sequence). Trimming removed 3 bases from V and 4 bases from J, with 12 bases in between. CDR3 in DNA: TGCAGTGCTAGTGAAGGGGGGGTCTATGGCTACACCTTC. Amino acids: CSASEGGVYGYTF.

This clone was detected only a few times. The chain recombines TRBV6-5 with TRBJ2-7; D is unclear. V shed 6 bases and J shed 4 bases, with 10 bases lying between them. In germline, CDR1 is MNHEY, CDR2 SVGAGI. CDR3 length: 12 amino acids. The CDR3 here is CASSLGRYEQYF. CDR3 DNA sequence: TGTGCCAGCAGCCTCGGTCGGTACGAGCAGTACTTC.

CDR3 protein: CASSGTTGQKSINEQFF. The DNA of the CDR3 is TGTGCCAGCAGCGGAACCACCGGACAGAAGAGTATCAATGAGCAGTTCTTC. This sequence joins TRBV9 and TRBJ2-1; D may be TRBD1 (6 bases). Deletions cut 3 bases from V and 6 bases from J, with 22 bases between. The CDR3 runs 17 residues. Germline CDR1 reads SGDLS; CDR2 reads YYNGEE.

The chain uses TRBV5-6 and TRBJ2-5; 9 bases line up with TRBD1. The length of the CDR3 is 13 residues. CDR1 and CDR2 (germline): SGHDT, YYEEEE. J lost 3 bases, V lost 4 bases, and 1 base had no gene match. The CDR3 reads CASSRTGEETQYF. In DNA, the CDR3 is TGTGCCAGCAGCCGGACAGGGGAAGAGACCCAGTACTTC.